One sample yielded the 12 T cell receptor beta chains listed below, sequenced in a study of patients and donors after allogeneic stem cell transplantation. TCRdb ran MiXCR on the RT-PCR reads and lists one entry per CDR3 protein. Of about 960,000 distinct CDR3 sequences in the sample, more than 15% were seen once. Input material: blood, either unsorted or a sorted T cell fraction (not recorded which). These receptors all stem from a human donor who was either an allogeneic HSCT recipient or a stem cell or donor lymphocyte infusion donor (not recorded which). It is not recorded whose cells these are; they may come from a transplant donor.

The gene calls are TRBV7-8 and TRBJ2-6; 9 positions agree with TRBD1. This CDR3 comprises 17 residues. Per the germline V gene, CDR1 is SGHVS and CDR2 is FQNEAQ. The V gene end was trimmed by 6 bases and the J gene end by 0 bases; junction bases not matched to a gene: 6. CDR3 protein: CASRSTGGGSGANVLTF. CDR3 DNA sequence: TGTGCCAGCAGATCAACAGGGGGCGGCTCTGGGGCCAACGTCCTGACTTTC.

The rearrangement links TRBV6-2 or TRBV6-3 to TRBJ2-2, with a possible D match to TRBD2 (6 bases). CDR1 and CDR2 from the germline V gene are MNHEY and SVGEGT. The CDR3 sequence is 13 residues long. V lost 7 bases, J lost 7 bases, and 13 bases lay in between. The CDR3 nucleotides read TGTGCCAGCATTTCTTGGCGGGGCGGGGAGCTGTTTTTT. Translating gives CASISWRGGELFF.

This clonotype has a handful of counts. The chain carries TRBV25-1 and TRBJ2-7; 8 nucleotides line up with TRBD1. Unmatched junction bases numbered 6, after V lost 5 bases and J lost 0 bases. CDR3 size: 15 residues. The germline CDR1 and CDR2 sequences are MGHDK and SYGVNS. For the CDR3, the DNA is TGTGCCAGCAGTCCGACAGGGGATGACTCCTACGAGCAGTACTTC. This translates into CASSPTGDDSYEQYF.

This clonotype was seen a few times. V usage is TRBV5-1 and J usage is TRBJ2-3; 11 bases agree with TRBD2. CDR3 size: 17 residues. Germline assignment: CDR1 SGHRS and CDR2 YFSETQ. The V segment lost 3 bases and the J segment 1 base; nucleotides outside the gene matches: 7. The DNA for the CDR3 is TGCGCCAGCAGCTCGCCGGGACTAGCGGACCGCACAGATACGCAGTATTTT. It translates to CASSSPGLADRTDTQYF.

This clonotype has just a few counts. The chain combines TRBV29-1 with TRBJ2-3, with D perhaps TRBD2 (6 bases). Between the trimmed V and J ends, which lost 6 bases and 1 base, there was a span of 14 bases. The CDR3 is 14 amino acids. CDR1 SQVTM and CDR2 ANQGSEA come from the germline V gene. The CDR3 loop is CSVNSGMRTDTQYF. In DNA, the CDR3 is TGCAGCGTCAATAGCGGAATGCGCACAGATACGCAGTATTTT.

This clonotype has a handful of counts. The rearrangement uses TRBV27 and TRBJ1-2, with D maybe TRBD1 (6 bases). V was trimmed by 5 bases and J by 4 bases, leaving 11 bases between them. The CDR3 extends over 13 amino acids. The germline CDR1 and CDR2 sequences are MNHEY and SMNVEV (reference sequence). CDR3 protein: CASSGGSFYGYTF. For the CDR3, the DNA is TGTGCCAGCAGTGGGGGCAGTTTCTATGGCTACACCTTC.

The chain joins TRBV5-1 to TRBJ1-1; tentatively, D is TRBD1 (6 bases). Trimming shortened V by 6 bases and J by 4 bases, and 16 bases separated the two germline ends. The CDR3 is 14 amino acids. From germline, CDR1 is SGHRS and CDR2 YFSETQ. CDR3 nucleotide sequence: TGCGCCAGCACCTTACCGGACAGAGCCACTGAAGCTTTCTTT. This translates into CASTLPDRATEAFF.

This clonotype was observed a few times. V gene TRBV5-1 combines with J gene TRBJ1-1, with 7 nucleotides matching TRBD1. Germline CDR1 is SGHRS and CDR2 is YFSETQ. Trimming removed 3 bases from V and 1 base from J; junction bases left unmatched: 9. There are 16 residues in the CDR3. The CDR3 sequence is CASSSTRTGPNTEAFF. As DNA, the CDR3 is TGCGCCAGCAGCTCAACCCGGACAGGACCGAACACTGAAGCTTTCTTT.

V gene TRBV27 combines with J gene TRBJ1-2, with 11 positions matching TRBD1. The ends lost 2 bases at V and 5 bases at J; junction bases unmatched: 7. The CDR3 totals 16 residues. Germline V gene data show CDR1 as MNHEY and CDR2 as SMNVEV (reference sequence). The CDR3 loop reads CASSLLPGQGGYGYTF. CDR3 sequence (DNA): TGTGCCAGCAGTTTACTCCCGGGACAGGGGGGTTATGGCTACACCTTC.

The CDR3 DNA sequence: TGTGCCAGCAGTGGGCAGGGGGCGGTAAACTATGGCTACACCTTC. It yields the protein CASSGQGAVNYGYTF. The rearrangement links TRBV28 to TRBJ1-2; 8 bases are a match to TRBD1. With V trimmed by 5 bases and J by 2 bases, 7 bases remained unmatched. The length of the CDR3 is 15 residues. Germline V gives CDR1 MDHEN, CDR2 SYDVKM.

This rearrangement joins TRBV12-3 or TRBV12-4 to TRBJ2-7, with TRBD2 matching 7 bases. The CDR3 is 15 residues long. V shed 3 bases, J shed 5 bases, and the junction held 10 bases outside the gene matches. Here the CDR3 reads CASSFYAGVIHEQYF. In nucleotides, the CDR3 is TGTGCCAGCAGTTTCTATGCGGGAGTAATCCACGAGCAGTACTTC.

This clonotype was detected ten times or more. The rearrangement joins TRBV29-1 to TRBJ1-2, with 11 nucleotides matching TRBD1. CDR3 length equals 13 residues. Germline V lookup: CDR1 SQVTM, CDR2 ANQGSEA. V lost 6 bases and J lost 4; bases outside the gene matches: 4. This CDR3 is CSVAGTGGYGYTF. The CDR3 DNA follows: TGCAGCGTCGCCGGGACAGGGGGCTATGGCTACACCTTC.